This T cell receptor (beta chain) is drawn from a study of blood T cell repertoires in COVID-19. The overall study: Donors in the United States, Italy and Spain gave samples during acute or convalescent COVID-19.

This CDR3 has 13 amino acids. CDR1 and CDR2 (germline): SGHTA, FQGNSA. Trimming took off 6 bases at V and 8 bases at J, with 16 bases between the two ends. Only in-frame clones appear in the TCRdb table, and some are missing; sequencing was by immunoSEQ multiplex PCR. The repertoire holds 200,000 to 300,000 clones, with just under 90% as singletons. Sequenced material: peripheral blood. J is TRBJ1-2 and V is TRBV7-2; D not resolved. The receptor was derived from a woman in her forties with acute or convalescent COVID-19. Written as DNA, the CDR3 is TGTGCCAGCAGACAACCCCCAGGCTACGGCTACACCTTC. This sequence encodes CASRQPPGYGYTF.